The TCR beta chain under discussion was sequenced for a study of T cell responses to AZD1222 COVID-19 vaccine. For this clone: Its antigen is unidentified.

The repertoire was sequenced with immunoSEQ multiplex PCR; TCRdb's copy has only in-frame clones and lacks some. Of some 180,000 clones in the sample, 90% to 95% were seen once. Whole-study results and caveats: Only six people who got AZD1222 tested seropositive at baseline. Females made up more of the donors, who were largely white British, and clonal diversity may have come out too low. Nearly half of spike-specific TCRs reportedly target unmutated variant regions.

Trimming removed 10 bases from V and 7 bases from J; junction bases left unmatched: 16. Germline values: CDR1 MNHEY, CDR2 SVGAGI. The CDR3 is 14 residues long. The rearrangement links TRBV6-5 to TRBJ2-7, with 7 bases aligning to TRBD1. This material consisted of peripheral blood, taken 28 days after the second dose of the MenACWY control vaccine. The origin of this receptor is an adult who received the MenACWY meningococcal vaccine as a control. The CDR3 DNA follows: TGTGCCACCCGTCTGGACAGGTCGAACGGGGAGCAGTACTTC. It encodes CATRLDRSNGEQYF.